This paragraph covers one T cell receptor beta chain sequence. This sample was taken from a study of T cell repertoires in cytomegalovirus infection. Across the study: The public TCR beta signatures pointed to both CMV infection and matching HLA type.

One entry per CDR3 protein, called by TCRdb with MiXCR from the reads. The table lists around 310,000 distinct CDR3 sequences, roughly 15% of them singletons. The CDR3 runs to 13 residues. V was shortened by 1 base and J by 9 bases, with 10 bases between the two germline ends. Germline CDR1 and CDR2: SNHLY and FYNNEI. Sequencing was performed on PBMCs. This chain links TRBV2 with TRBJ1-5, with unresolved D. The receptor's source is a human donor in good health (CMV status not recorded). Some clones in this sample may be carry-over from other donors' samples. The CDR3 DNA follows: TGTGCCAGCAGTGAAGTGGACGGGCCGCCCCAGCATTTT. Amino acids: CASSEVDGPPQHF.